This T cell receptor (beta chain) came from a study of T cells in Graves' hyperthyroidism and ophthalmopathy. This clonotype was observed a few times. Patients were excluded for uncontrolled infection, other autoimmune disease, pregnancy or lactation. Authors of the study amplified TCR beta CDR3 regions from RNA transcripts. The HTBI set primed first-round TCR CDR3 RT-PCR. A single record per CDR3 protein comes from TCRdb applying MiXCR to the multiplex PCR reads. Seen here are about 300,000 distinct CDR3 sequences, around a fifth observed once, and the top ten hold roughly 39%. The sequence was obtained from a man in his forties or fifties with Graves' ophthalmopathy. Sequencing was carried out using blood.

CDR3 sequence reads: CASSEALRDADTQYF. CDR3 nucleotide sequence: TGTGCCAGCAGTGAAGCACTCAGGGACGCAGATACGCAGTATTTT. V and J are TRBV6-1 and TRBJ2-3; tentatively, D is TRBD1 or TRBD2 (5 bases each). The CDR3 sequence is 15 residues long. Per germline, CDR1 MNHNS and CDR2 SASEGT. V gave up 0 bases and J gave up 4 bases, with 11 bases separating them.